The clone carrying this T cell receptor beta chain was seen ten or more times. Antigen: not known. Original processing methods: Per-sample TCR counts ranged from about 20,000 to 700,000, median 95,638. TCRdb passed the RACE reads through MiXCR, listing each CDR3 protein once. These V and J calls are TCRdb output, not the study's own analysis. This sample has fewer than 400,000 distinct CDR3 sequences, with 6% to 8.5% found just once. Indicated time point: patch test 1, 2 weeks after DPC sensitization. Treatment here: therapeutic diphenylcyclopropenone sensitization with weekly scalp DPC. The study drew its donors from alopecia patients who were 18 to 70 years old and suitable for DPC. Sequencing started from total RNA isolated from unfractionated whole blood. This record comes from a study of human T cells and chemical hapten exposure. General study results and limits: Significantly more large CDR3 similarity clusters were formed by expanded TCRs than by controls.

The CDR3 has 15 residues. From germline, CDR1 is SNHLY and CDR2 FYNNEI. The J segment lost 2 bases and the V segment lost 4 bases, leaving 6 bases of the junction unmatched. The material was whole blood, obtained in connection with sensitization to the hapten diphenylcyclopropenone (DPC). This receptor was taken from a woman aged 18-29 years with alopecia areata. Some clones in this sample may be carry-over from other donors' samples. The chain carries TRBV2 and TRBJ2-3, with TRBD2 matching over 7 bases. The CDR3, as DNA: TGTGCCAGCAGTGGTTTTGGGACTAACACAGATACGCAGTATTTT. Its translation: CASSGFGTNTDTQYF.